The subject of this entry is one T cell receptor beta chain. The data were taken from a study of blood T cell repertoires in COVID-19. Study as a whole: T cells, B-cell-depleted T cells, or PBMCs supplied cDNA or gDNA.

TCRdb's table, derived via immunoSEQ multiplex PCR, lists solely in-frame clones and lacks some. This table has roughly 250,000 clones, over 70% appearing once. The CDR3 has 14 residues. Losses at the gene ends were 5 bases for V and 7 bases for J; bases not matched to a gene: 4. Germline V lookup: CDR1 SNHLY, CDR2 FYNNEI. What was sequenced was peripheral blood. The V gene is TRBV2, the J gene TRBJ2-2; 10 nucleotides line up with TRBD1. This clonotype was sampled from a woman older than 75 with acute or convalescent COVID-19. CDR3 in DNA: TGTGCCAGCAGTCGGACAGGGGGACGCGGGGAGCTGTTTTTT. It encodes CASSRTGGRGELFF.